The 30 T cell receptor beta chains given below trace back to one sample, sequenced in a study of blood T cell repertoires in COVID-19. The method was immunoSEQ multiplex PCR; TCRdb's version includes in-frame clones alone and lacks a portion of them. Of 130,000 or so clones in the sample, about 85% were seen once. Sequencing was done on a sample of peripheral blood. The origin of the receptors is a man between 60 and 75 years old with acute or convalescent COVID-19.

The rearrangement joins TRBV27 to TRBJ2-2; 7 bases fit TRBD1. Per the germline V gene, CDR1 is MNHEY and CDR2 is SMNVEV (reference sequence). V lost 1 base to trimming and J lost 7 bases; unmatched junction nucleotides: 6. This CDR3 is 15 amino acids long. CDR3 DNA sequence: TGTGCCAGCAGTTTATTAACAGGGGATCTCGGGGAGCTGTTTTTT. Its protein is CASSLLTGDLGELFF.

The chain couples TRBV6-2 or TRBV6-3 to TRBJ1-5, with no clear D. Germline V gives CDR1 MNHEY, CDR2 SVGEGT. The V end lost 0 bases, the J end lost 0 bases, and 6 bases lay between the germline ends. This CDR3 spans 15 amino acids. CDR3 in DNA: TGTGCCAGCAGTTACTCCACAGTTAGCAATCAGCCCCAGCATTTT. This codes for CASSYSTVSNQPQHF.

The chain couples TRBV10-3 to TRBJ2-3; 11 positions agree with TRBD2. V shed 11 bases and J 0 bases; nucleotides not matched to a gene: 19. The CDR3 is 19 amino acids. The germline gives CDR1 ENHRY, CDR2 SYGVKD. CDR3 coding DNA: TGTGCCTCTTCAGGGCAGGTCGCTCGGACTAGCGGGAGCACAGATACGCAGTATTTT. Protein sequence: CASSGQVARTSGSTDTQYF.

The gene calls are TRBV19 and TRBJ1-1; 8 bases are shared with TRBD1. Unmatched junction bases numbered 5, after V lost 6 bases and J lost 5 bases. Germline V gene lookup returns CDR1 LNHDA and CDR2 SQIVND (reference sequence). This CDR3 region has 13 residues. CDR3 amino acids: CASRTDRETEAFF. CDR3 in DNA: TGTGCCAGTAGAACGGACAGGGAAACTGAAGCTTTCTTT.

The chain links TRBV19 to TRBJ2-1; TRBD2 matches 14 bases. The length of the CDR3 is 17 residues. Germline CDR1 reads LNHDA; CDR2 reads SQIVND (reference sequence). Losses at the gene ends were 5 bases for V and 5 bases for J; bases not matched to a gene: 8. As DNA, the CDR3 is TGTGCCAGTAGTGCGACTAGCGGGAGGGCCCTCCACAATGAGCAGTTCTTC. It translates to CASSATSGRALHNEQFF.

CDR3 sequence reads: CASSNVRYEQYF. CDR3 bases: TGTGCCAGCAGCAATGTCCGCTACGAGCAGTACTTC. The chain joins TRBV21-1 to TRBJ2-7; the tabulated D call, TRBD2, remains unverified against the DNA. TRBV21-1 is classified as a pseudogene. The length of the CDR3 is 12 residues.

This clone was seen just once. V and J are TRBV28 and TRBJ1-2, with 12 positions matching TRBD1. Germline V gives CDR1 MDHEN, CDR2 SYDVKM. Trimming cost V 3 bases and J 6 bases; bases outside gene matches: 5. The CDR3 is made up of 15 amino acids. CDR3: CASSLGTGGYHGYTF. In nucleotides, the CDR3 is TGTGCCAGCAGTTTGGGGACAGGGGGCTATCATGGCTACACCTTC.

V and J are TRBV7-4 and TRBJ2-3, with a weak D call TRBD2 (5 bases). The CDR3 spans 14 residues. CDR1 is SGHVT and CDR2 is SQSDAQ in the germline V gene. The V gene lost 5 bases and the J gene lost 2 bases, with 11 bases spanning the gap. In DNA, the CDR3 is TGTGCCAGCAGCGCGACTAACCCCACAGATACGCAGTATTTT. Translating it yields CASSATNPTDTQYF.

The V call is TRBV7-9, the J call TRBJ1-1; D is possibly TRBD1 (5 bases). The CDR3 has 13 amino acids. Trimming pared 5 bases from V and 4 bases from J, leaving 11 bases between. Germline V lookup: CDR1 SEHNR, CDR2 FQNEAQ (reference sequence). This CDR3 is CASSRGHSTEAFF. DNA of the CDR3: TGTGCCAGCAGCCGTGGACACTCCACTGAAGCTTTCTTT. The full variable domain, completed using reference TRBV7-9 and TRBJ1-1, is DTGVSQNPRHKITKRGQNVTFRCDPISEHNRLYWYRQTLGQGPEFLTYFQNEAQLEKSRLLSDRFSAERPKGSFSTLEIQRTEQGDSAMYLCASSRGHSTEAFFGQGTRLTVV.

The CDR3 here is CASSGGLTYQETQYF. Here the CDR3 DNA reads TGTGCCAGCAGTGGCGGACTCACGTACCAAGAGACCCAGTACTTC. The chain joins TRBV6-2 or TRBV6-3 to TRBJ2-5; a weak D match, TRBD2 (5 bases). The CDR3 has 15 residues. V was trimmed by 5 bases and J by 0 bases, leaving 13 bases between them. CDR1 and CDR2 from the germline V gene are MNHEY and SVGEGT.

The CDR3 bases are TGTGCCAGCACCACCGTAGCCTCAACTAATGAAAAACTGTTTTTT. Protein: CASTTVASTNEKLFF. This chain connects TRBV6-6 to TRBJ1-4; D not certain. In germline, CDR1 is MNHNY, CDR2 SVGAGI (reference sequence). Between the trimmed V and J ends, which lost 7 bases and 0 bases, there was a span of 12 bases. The CDR3 extends over 15 amino acids.

This rearrangement joins TRBV27 to TRBJ2-7, with TRBD2 matching over 12 bases. Germline V gene lookup returns CDR1 MNHEY and CDR2 SMNVEV (reference sequence). CDR3 length equals 16 residues. The V and J ends lost 0 bases and 7 bases, in that order; junction bases with no gene match: 7. The CDR3 loop reads CASSLSLAGGPGEQYF. In nucleotides, the CDR3 is TGTGCCAGCAGTTTATCTCTAGCGGGAGGGCCGGGGGAGCAGTACTTC.

The gene calls are TRBV29-1 and TRBJ2-3; maybe TRBD2 (5 bases). V gave up 2 bases and J gave up 3 bases, with 12 bases separating them. CDR1 is SQVTM and CDR2 is ANQGSEA in the germline V gene. This CDR3 is built from 14 residues. CDR3 sequence reads: CSVESWLATDTQYF. As DNA, the CDR3 is TGCAGCGTTGAAAGTTGGCTAGCAACAGATACGCAGTATTTT.

A single count supports this clone. V usage is TRBV5-1 and J usage is TRBJ2-5; TRBD1 matches at 9 bases. The CDR3 is 14 amino acids. Trimming cost V 4 bases and J 5 bases; bases outside gene matches: 6. Germline V gene lookup returns CDR1 SGHRS and CDR2 YFSETQ. The CDR3 sequence: CASSIGTGLETQYF. In DNA, the CDR3 is TGCGCCAGCAGCATTGGGACAGGGTTGGAGACCCAGTACTTC. Together with reference TRBV5-1 and TRBJ2-5, the CDR3 gives the full variable domain: KAGVTQTPRYLIKTRGQQVTLSCSPISGHRSVSWYQQTPGQGLQFLFEYFSETQRNKGNFPGRFSGRQFSNSRSEMNVSTLELGDSALYLCASSIGTGLETQYFGPGTRLLVL.

The rearrangement uses TRBV10-3 and TRBJ2-1, with TRBD2 matching 13 bases. Unmatched junction bases numbered 2, after V lost 6 bases and J lost 3 bases. The CDR3 consists of 15 residues. Germline values: CDR1 ENHRY, CDR2 SYGVKD. In nucleotides, the CDR3 is TGTGCCATCAGGGGGACTAGCGGGGACTACAATGAGCAGTTCTTC. Translating gives CAIRGTSGDYNEQFF.

V gene TRBV7-2 combines with J gene TRBJ2-7, with D possibly matching TRBD1 (5 bases). This CDR3 spans 14 amino acids. CDR1 and CDR2 (germline): SGHTA, FQGNSA. V dropped 3 bases and J dropped 3 bases, with 12 bases sitting between them. The CDR3 spells CASSFPGHNYEQYF. As DNA, the CDR3 is TGTGCCAGCAGCTTCCCCGGACACAACTACGAGCAGTACTTC.

This clone has more than one count but fewer than ten. The CDR3 DNA is TGTGCCAGCAGTTACGTCGGGACAGCCTATGGCTACACCTTC. This sequence encodes CASSYVGTAYGYTF. V gene TRBV6-5 combines with J gene TRBJ1-2; TRBD1 agrees at 7 bases. Trimming cost V 2 bases and J 4 bases; bases outside gene matches: 4. This CDR3 has 14 residues. Germline V gene sequence: CDR1 MNHEY, CDR2 SVGAGI.

The chain links TRBV11-2 to TRBJ2-7; 7 positions agree with TRBD1. Per germline, CDR1 SGHAT and CDR2 FQNNGV. The CDR3 sequence is 14 residues long. With 5 bases clipped from V and 9 bases from J, the junction kept 13 bases outside the gene matches. CDR3 protein: CASSPGVTGTTQYF. CDR3 in DNA: TGTGCCAGCAGCCCTGGTGTGACAGGGACAACGCAGTACTTC. Full variable domain (outside the CDR3, taken from reference TRBV11-2 and TRBJ2-7): EAGVAQSPRYKIIEKRQSVAFWCNPISGHATLYWYQQILGQGPKLLIQFQNNGVVDDSQLPKDRFSAERLKGVDSTLKIQPAKLEDSAVYLCASSPGVTGTTQYFGPGTRLTVT.

The gene calls are TRBV3-1 (or the pseudogene TRBV3-2) and TRBJ1-6, with 9 positions matching TRBD1. Germline V gene lookup returns CDR1 LGHDT and CDR2 YNNKEL (reference sequence). V dropped 4 bases and J dropped 7; count of bases not matched to a gene: 8. The CDR3 consists of 16 residues. CDR3 loop: CASSPFGGTGNSPLHF. In DNA form, the CDR3 reads TGTGCCAGCAGCCCGTTCGGCGGGACAGGGAATTCACCCCTCCACTTT.

This clone was counted a few times. The chain carries TRBV7-8 and TRBJ1-2; D remains unclear. V was pared by 0 bases and J by 8 bases, with 16 bases between. Per germline, CDR1 SGHVS and CDR2 FQNEAQ. The CDR3 extends over 15 amino acids. CDR3 protein: CASSLAGPGSEGYTF. As DNA, the CDR3 is TGTGCCAGCAGCTTAGCGGGTCCGGGGTCGGAGGGCTACACCTTC.

The chain links TRBV7-2 to TRBJ1-1; 9 bases line up with TRBD1. Germline V gene sequence: CDR1 SGHTA, CDR2 FQGNSA. The CDR3 consists of 14 residues. J was trimmed by 8 bases and V by 1 base; bases with no gene match: 5. The CDR3 region is CASSLVGGTGEAFF. DNA for the CDR3: TGTGCCAGCAGCTTAGTAGGAGGGACAGGGGAAGCTTTCTTT. Full variable domain (rest looked up from reference TRBV7-2 and TRBJ1-1): GAGVSQSPSNKVTEKGKDVELRCDPISGHTALYWYRQSLGQGLEFLIYFQGNSAPDKSGLPSDRFSAERTGGSVSTLTIQRTQQEDSAVYLCASSLVGGTGEAFFGQGTRLTVV.

This clone is a singleton in its sample. This sequence joins TRBV19 and TRBJ2-5, with 10 bases fitting TRBD1. CDR1 and CDR2 from the germline V gene are LNHDA and SQIVND (reference sequence). The junction had 8 bases not matched to a gene; V was cut back by 6 bases and J by 4 bases. This CDR3 spans 15 amino acids. The CDR3 DNA is TGTGCCAGTAGCCGGGGACAGGGGTCGGGAGAGACCCAGTACTTC. This encodes CASSRGQGSGETQYF.

The DNA for the CDR3 is TGCGCCAGCAGCCAAGATCCTGGGGGAGGGCGGAACGAGCAGTACTTC. This encodes CASSQDPGGGRNEQYF. This chain links TRBV4-1 with TRBJ2-7, with TRBD2 matching 7 bases. This CDR3 is 16 amino acids long. Germline V gene sequence: CDR1 MGHRA, CDR2 YSYEKL. Trimming removed 0 bases from V and 5 bases from J; junction bases left unmatched: 10.

The chain has TRBV6-5 and TRBJ1-4; TRBD1 might be the D (6 bases). The CDR3 is made up of 14 amino acids. Trimming cost V 6 bases and J 2 bases, with 10 bases left between them. The germline CDR1 and CDR2 sequences are MNHEY and SVGAGI. CDR3 amino acids: CASSPRGTNEKLFF. The CDR3 nucleotides read TGTGCCAGCAGCCCCAGGGGTACTAATGAAAAACTGTTTTTT.

The V and J genes are TRBV5-1 and TRBJ2-1, with TRBD1 matching 9 bases. The CDR3 is 13 amino acids. CDR1 is SGHRS, CDR2 YFSETQ, per germline. V was pared by 2 bases and J by 10 bases, with 4 bases of the junction left unmatched. In nucleotides, the CDR3 is TGCGCCAGCAGCTTAGGGACAGGGAACGAGCAGTTCTTC. As protein: CASSLGTGNEQFF.

V usage is TRBV21-1 and J usage is TRBJ1-2. TRBV21-1 is deemed a pseudogene. The CDR3 is made up of 15 amino acids. CDR3 DNA sequence: TGTGCCAGCAGCAATGAGGAGGGTTGGAGATATGGCTACACCTTC. Residues: CASSNEEGWRYGYTF.

The chain links TRBV5-1 to TRBJ1-1; 12 nucleotides agree with TRBD1. Germline CDR1 reads SGHRS; CDR2 reads YFSETQ. Trimming took 0 bases from V and 11 from J; bases not matched to a gene: 5. The CDR3 is made up of 14 amino acids. CDR3 DNA: TGCGCCAGCAGCTTGGAGGGACAGGGGGCGCGGGCTTTCTTT. Amino acids: CASSLEGQGARAFF.

The chain couples TRBV29-1 to TRBJ2-2; no reliable D call. V lost 5 bases, J lost 2 bases, and 3 bases lay in between. The CDR3 spans 11 residues. Looked up from germline, CDR1 is SQVTM and CDR2 is ANQGSEA. The CDR3 loop is CSVQNTGELFF. The CDR3 DNA is TGCAGCGTTCAAAACACCGGGGAGCTGTTTTTT.

The chain carries TRBV28 and TRBJ1-5; 7 nucleotides match TRBD1. The CDR3 consists of 14 residues. Trimming took 6 bases from V and 6 from J; bases not matched to a gene: 8. Per germline, CDR1 MDHEN and CDR2 SYDVKM. In DNA form, the CDR3 reads TGTGCCAGCAGGGAAGGGACAGTGGCTCAGCCCCAGCATTTT. As protein: CASREGTVAQPQHF.

This clone turned up a few times. The chain combines TRBV2 with TRBJ1-3; TRBD1 might be the D (5 bases). Trimming left V 6 bases short and J 3 bases short, with 9 bases between. The germline V gene has CDR1 SNHLY and CDR2 FYNNEI. This CDR3 comprises 13 residues. The CDR3 spells CASRRGVGNTIYF. DNA of the CDR3: TGTGCCAGCAGGCGGGGGGTTGGAAACACCATATATTTT.